This TCR beta chain was recorded in a study of cytomegalovirus exposure and HLA in healthy donors. Primers included in the PCR were 60 Vbeta and 13 Jbeta primers. Repertoires were generated with immunoSEQ multiplex PCR, while TCRdb's copy carries only in-frame clones and drops some. The sample contains some 130,000 clones, over 60% of which appear only once. Though probably carrying unrecorded immune exposures, donors were nominally healthy at sampling. Turning to this clone: Its antigen is still unknown.

Study-wide points: Researchers reported in a later analysis that a missense DCLRE1C variant was tied to TCR beta V- and J-gene trimming.

The CDR3 extends over 14 amino acids. Looked up from germline, CDR1 is SGDLS and CDR2 is YYNGEE. V gave up 3 bases and J gave up 4 bases, with 13 bases separating them. The genes are TRBV9 and TRBJ2-5; D might be TRBD1 (7 bases). The sample consisted of PBMCs. This TCR was sampled from a human donor in good health. CDR3 sequence reads: CASSGAGTVETQYF. In DNA form, the CDR3 reads TGTGCCAGCAGCGGGGCGGGGACAGTAGAGACCCAGTACTTC.